This passage covers 28 T cell receptor beta chains from one sample sequenced in a study of T cell responses to AZD1222 COVID-19 vaccine. The method was immunoSEQ multiplex PCR; TCRdb's version includes in-frame clones alone and lacks a portion of them. The table includes 95,000 to 110,000 clones, about nine tenths detected once. Sequenced here: peripheral blood, sampled 28 days after the second AZD1222 dose. These receptors all come from an adult who received the AZD1222 COVID-19 vaccine.

This sequence joins TRBV7-8 and TRBJ2-7, with D perhaps given as TRBD1 or TRBD2 (5 bases each). Trimming removed 5 bases at V and 3 bases at J, with 11 bases between. Germline CDR1 reads SGHVS; CDR2 reads FQNEAQ. CDR3 size: 13 residues. CDR3 sequence (DNA): TGTGCCAGCAGCCGGGACGGAGGCTACGAGCAGTACTTC. Translation gives CASSRDGGYEQYF.

The rearrangement uses TRBV6-5 and TRBJ1-1, with D maybe TRBD1 (5 bases). The V gene's germline CDR1 is MNHEY and CDR2 SVGAGI. The V and J ends lost 5 bases and 7 bases respectively, with 11 bases between them. The CDR3 is made up of 12 amino acids. As DNA, the CDR3 is TGTGCCAGCAGTACTCCAGGGAATGAAGCTTTCTTT. This translates into CASSTPGNEAFF.

This clone showed up just once. The V gene is TRBV6-5, the J gene TRBJ2-7; 7 bases are shared with TRBD1. The CDR3 sequence is 13 residues long. J gave up 1 base and V 8 bases, and 5 bases lay outside the gene matches. Germline values: CDR1 MNHEY, CDR2 SVGAGI. This chain's CDR3 is CASVGDSSYEQYF. CDR3 nucleotide sequence: TGTGCCAGCGTGGGGGACAGTTCCTACGAGCAGTACTTC.

This sequence joins TRBV29-1 and TRBJ1-1; D is perhaps TRBD1 (6 bases). This CDR3 is built from 12 residues. Germline loops: CDR1 SQVTM, CDR2 ANQGSEA. V was clipped by 6 bases and J by 6 bases, with 14 bases between them. CDR3 bases: TGCAGCGTCCGAGGGGGTGCCTCTGAAGCTTTCTTT. Residues: CSVRGGASEAFF.

This clone is a singleton in its sample. J is TRBJ2-7 and V is TRBV6-4; unclear D gene. Trimming shortened V by 0 bases and J by 3 bases, and 18 bases separated the two germline ends. CDR1 is MRHNA and CDR2 is SNTAGT in the germline V gene. The CDR3 is 17 residues long. CDR3 nucleotides: TGTGCCAGCAGTGACTCAGAAGCCGTGAAGAACCTCTACGAGCAGTACTTC. Protein: CASSDSEAVKNLYEQYF.

The chain recombines TRBV7-9 with TRBJ1-2, with unresolved D. This CDR3 is built from 10 residues. V lost 4 bases to trimming and J lost 6 bases, with 3 bases between them. Germline CDR1 SEHNR, CDR2 FQNEAQ (reference sequence). CDR3 sequence reads: CASSSNGYTF. CDR3 DNA: TGTGCCAGCAGCTCTAATGGCTACACCTTC.

The gene calls are TRBV19 and TRBJ1-5; 7 bases align to TRBD1. With V trimmed by 4 bases and J by 1 base, 1 base remained unmatched. The CDR3 has 14 residues. Germline V CDR1 and CDR2: LNHDA, SQIVND (reference sequence). Written as DNA, the CDR3 is TGTGCCAGTAGTACGACAGGGAGCAATCAGCCCCAGCATTTT. It yields the protein CASSTTGSNQPQHF.

This clone appeared a few times. The chain links TRBV5-1 to TRBJ2-7; possibly TRBD1 for D (6 bases). CDR1 and CDR2 (germline): SGHRS, YFSETQ. The CDR3 length is 14 residues. Between the trimmed V and J ends, which lost 4 bases and 2 bases, there was a span of 13 bases. CDR3 loop: CASSPGTTTYEQYF. CDR3 in DNA: TGCGCCAGCAGCCCCGGGACAACAACCTACGAGCAGTACTTC.

The chain combines TRBV5-4 with TRBJ1-1; the D is unclear. Trimming pared 4 bases from V and 1 base from J, leaving 8 bases between. Germline CDR1 is SGHNT and CDR2 is YYREEE (reference sequence). The CDR3 runs 13 residues. This CDR3 reads CASSEDENTEAFF. The CDR3 coding sequence is TGTGCCAGCAGCGAGGACGAGAACACTGAAGCTTTCTTT.

This chain uses TRBV5-6 with TRBJ2-7; no reliable D call. Germline CDR1 SGHDT, CDR2 YYEEEE. V dropped 2 bases and J dropped 3 bases, with 15 bases sitting between them. This CDR3 is 15 amino acids long. The CDR3 bases are TGTGCCAGCAGCTTTCGGTTTCAGTTTTTCTACGAGCAGTACTTC. Its protein is CASSFRFQFFYEQYF.

The rearrangement links TRBV3-1 (or the pseudogene TRBV3-2) to TRBJ1-1; D not certain. V gave up 1 base and J gave up 2 bases, with 17 bases separating them. The germline V gene encodes CDR1 LGHDT and CDR2 YNNKEL (reference sequence). CDR3 length: 17 residues. CDR3 in DNA: TGTGCCAGCAGCCAAGTCGGGATAGCGAATCTTAACACTGAAGCTTTCTTT. It specifies CASSQVGIANLNTEAFF.

J is TRBJ1-2 and V is TRBV19; possibly TRBD1 for D (5 bases). The CDR3 length is 12 residues. Germline CDR1 reads LNHDA; CDR2 reads SQIVND (reference sequence). V was shortened by 5 bases and J by 4 bases, with 8 bases between the two germline ends. CDR3: CASSPDSYGYTF. CDR3 sequence (DNA): TGTGCCAGTAGTCCCGACAGCTATGGCTACACCTTC.

V is TRBV19 and J is TRBJ2-7, with D unclear. The CDR3 loop spans 15 amino acids. V was clipped by 2 bases and J by 2 bases, with 13 bases between them. In germline, CDR1 is LNHDA, CDR2 SQIVND (reference sequence). The CDR3 spells CASSIKDDSAYEQYF. CDR3 sequence (DNA): TGTGCCAGTAGTATAAAGGATGACTCAGCCTACGAGCAGTACTTC.

V is TRBV27 and J is TRBJ1-2, with D possibly TRBD1 on 6 matching bases. The CDR3 extends over 15 amino acids. Germline V gene data show CDR1 as MNHEY and CDR2 as SMNVEV (reference sequence). Trimming cost V 4 bases and J 7 bases, with 19 bases left between them. The chain's CDR3 is CASSSNREPRGGYTF. CDR3 sequence (DNA): TGTGCCAGCAGTTCAAACAGGGAGCCCAGGGGTGGCTACACCTTC.

The chain is built from TRBV6-5 and TRBJ2-1, with no clear D. The CDR3 is 14 amino acids. Between the trimmed V and J ends, which lost 0 bases and 5 bases, there was a span of 8 bases. Germline CDR1 reads MNHEY; CDR2 reads SVGAGI. DNA of the CDR3: TGTGCCAGCAGTTACTCCGCTGACCACAATGAGCAGTTCTTC. Translation gives CASSYSADHNEQFF.

The rearrangement links TRBV7-2 to TRBJ1-6; D may be TRBD1 (5 bases). V was cut by 5 bases and J by 9 bases, with 23 bases left in between. Germline V CDR1 and CDR2: SGHTA, FQGNSA. The CDR3 covers 17 residues. The CDR3 DNA reads TGTGCCAGCAGCCTCACGGGGGGGTCCATGTTGGTTTCACCCCTCCACTTT. Protein product: CASSLTGGSMLVSPLHF.

The chain couples TRBV29-1 to TRBJ2-7, with TRBD2 identical over 9 bases. Germline V CDR1 and CDR2: SQVTM, ANQGSEA. This CDR3 comprises 16 residues. V shed 4 bases, J shed 4 bases, and the junction held 14 bases outside the gene matches. CDR3 coding DNA: TGCAGCGTTGTTTCCCCCATTAGCGGGAGAGGGTACGAGCAGTACTTC. Its translation is CSVVSPISGRGYEQYF.

The genes are TRBV19 and TRBJ1-4, with a tentative D call TRBD1 (5 bases). Trimming stripped 4 bases from V and 8 bases from J, with 17 bases between. Germline CDR1 LNHDA, CDR2 SQIVND (reference sequence). This CDR3 spans 15 amino acids. The CDR3 DNA is TGTGCCAGTAGTAACCCTTCCGGGGCCGCGGAAAAACTGTTTTTT. It codes for CASSNPSGAAEKLFF.

The V call is TRBV7-9, the J call TRBJ1-2; D possibly corresponds to TRBD1 (5 bases). The CDR3 consists of 14 residues. V gave up 1 base and J gave up 1 base, with 7 bases separating them. CDR1 is SEHNR, CDR2 FQNEAQ, per germline (reference sequence). The DNA for the CDR3 is TGTGCCAGCAGCTTAGATGGGGGTAACTATGGCTACACCTTC. Amino acid sequence: CASSLDGGNYGYTF.

This chain connects TRBV18 to TRBJ1-6; 8 bases match TRBD1. Per the germline V gene, CDR1 is KGHSH and CDR2 is LQKENI. CDR3 length: 16 residues. V lost 4 bases, J lost 7 bases, and 9 bases stayed unmatched. The CDR3, as DNA: TGTGCCAGCTCACAAGGACAGGGAAGCGACAATTCACCCCTCCACTTT. It encodes CASSQGQGSDNSPLHF.

This clone has just one count. The J gene is TRBJ1-5, the V gene TRBV4-1, with TRBD1 matching 8 bases. The CDR3 runs 16 residues. The V gene's germline CDR1 is MGHRA and CDR2 YSYEKL. The J segment lost 1 base and the V segment lost 4 bases, leaving 6 bases of the junction unmatched. The CDR3: CASSRQTGESNQPQHF. For the CDR3, the DNA is TGCGCCAGCAGCCGACAGACAGGGGAAAGCAATCAGCCCCAGCATTTT.

This chain joins TRBV5-1 and TRBJ2-3; TRBD2 might be the D (5 bases). Trimming stripped 1 base from V and 6 bases from J, with 12 bases between. The CDR3 consists of 14 residues. Germline-derived CDR1 and CDR2 are SGHRS and YFSETQ. The CDR3: CASSLTKGEDTQYF. The CDR3 DNA is TGCGCCAGCAGCTTGACGAAGGGAGAGGATACGCAGTATTTT. Full variable domain (rest looked up from reference TRBV5-1 and TRBJ2-3): KAGVTQTPRYLIKTRGQQVTLSCSPISGHRSVSWYQQTPGQGLQFLFEYFSETQRNKGNFPGRFSGRQFSNSRSEMNVSTLELGDSALYLCASSLTKGEDTQYFGPGTRLTVL.

The count of this clone is one. The chain's CDR3 is CASSLDSGPGQVLTYEQYF. The CDR3 bases are TGTGCCAGCAGCTTGGACTCGGGGCCAGGACAGGTTTTGACCTACGAGCAGTACTTC. The chain joins TRBV7-2 to TRBJ2-7; 7 bases line up with TRBD1. With V trimmed by 3 bases and J by 2 bases, 19 bases remained unmatched. The CDR3 has 19 amino acids. CDR1 is SGHTA, CDR2 FQGNSA, per germline.

This rearrangement joins TRBV18 to TRBJ2-1; D call uncertain. The CDR3 consists of 15 residues. CDR1 KGHSH and CDR2 LQKENI come from the germline V gene. With 4 bases removed from V and 1 base from J, the gap between germline ends came to 11 bases. CDR3 bases: TGTGCCAGCTCACGGGCACGCGAGTCCTACAATGAGCAGTTCTTC. This translates into CASSRARESYNEQFF.

The rearrangement joins TRBV5-5 to TRBJ1-2, with D possibly matching TRBD1 (6 bases). V lost 0 bases and J 8 bases, leaving 8 bases between the germline ends. CDR3 length: 12 residues. Germline CDR1 and CDR2: SGHKS and YYEKEE (reference sequence). The CDR3 DNA sequence: TGTGCCAGCAGCTTGGTTCAGGGGGGCTACACCTTC. This encodes CASSLVQGGYTF.

This chain joins TRBV5-4 and TRBJ2-5; no firm D call. Germline V gene data show CDR1 as SGHNT and CDR2 as YYREEE (reference sequence). CDR3 length: 14 amino acids. Trimming shortened V by 1 base and J by 6 bases, and 13 bases separated the two germline ends. The CDR3 nucleotides are TGTGCCAGCAGCTTGAAACAGAGCACGCAGACCCAGTACTTC. This sequence encodes CASSLKQSTQTQYF.

The chain couples TRBV9 to TRBJ1-1, with D possibly matching TRBD1 (5 bases). CDR1 SGDLS and CDR2 YYNGEE come from the germline V gene. V was clipped by 0 bases and J by 4 bases, with 13 bases between them. CDR3 length: 15 residues. CDR3 DNA: TGTGCCAGCAGCGTAGGGGGAGGGGCCGGCACTGAAGCTTTCTTT. Its translation is CASSVGGGAGTEAFF.

This clone was recorded once. The chain is built from TRBV28 and TRBJ1-3, with unresolved D. CDR3 length: 12 residues. Germline loops: CDR1 MDHEN, CDR2 SYDVKM. The V end lost 5 bases, the J end lost 7 bases, and 9 bases lay between the germline ends. The CDR3 reads CASSPVENTIYF. In DNA form, the CDR3 reads TGTGCCAGCAGTCCCGTGGAGAACACCATATATTTT. Based on the CDR3 plus reference TRBV28 and TRBJ1-3, the full variable domain is DVKVTQSSRYLVKRTGEKVFLECVQDMDHENMFWYRQDPGLGLRLIYFSYDVKMKEKGDIPEGYSVSREKKERFSLILESASTNQTSMYLCASSPVENTIYFGEGSWLTVV.